These 18 T cell receptor beta chains originate from one sample sequenced in a study of CD8+CD57+ T cells in acquired aplastic anemia. CDR3 and TCR beta VDJ profiling relied on genomic DNA as the template. Using its own MiXCR run on the reads, TCRdb lists one record per CDR3 protein. The sample records over 150,000 distinct CDR3 sequences, around half being singletons. Patients picked for sequencing had shown CD8+CD57+ cell expansion detected by flow cytometry. Material: sorted CD4+, CD8+, or CD8+CD57+ T cells (not recorded which) from PBMCs. The receptors shown here come from a human donor with aplastic anemia.

The J gene is TRBJ2-1, the V gene TRBV27; no firm D call. CDR3 length: 12 residues. The V gene lost 8 bases and the J gene lost 1 base, with 6 bases spanning the gap. CDR1 and CDR2 (germline): MNHEY, SMNVEV (reference sequence). The CDR3 region has the DNA TGTGCCAGCGCAAATTCCTACAATGAGCAGTTCTTC. Translation gives CASANSYNEQFF.

V is TRBV19 and J is TRBJ1-4; TRBD1 is a possible D gene (6 bases). The CDR3 spans 14 residues. In germline, CDR1 is LNHDA, CDR2 SQIVND (reference sequence). Between the trimmed V and J ends, which lost 9 bases and 7 bases, there was a span of 18 bases. The CDR3 here is CASSSRDISEKLFF. The CDR3 DNA reads TGTGCCAGCAGTTCCCGGGACATCAGTGAAAAACTGTTTTTT.

This clonotype was counted many times. The chain carries TRBV19 and TRBJ1-2, with 7 bases identical to TRBD1. Germline CDR1 LNHDA, CDR2 SQIVND (reference sequence). The CDR3 has 16 residues. After removal of 1 base from V and 4 bases from J, the junction contained 9 bases not matched to a gene. CDR3 loop: CASSIAGTATFYGYTF. For the CDR3, the DNA is TGTGCCAGTAGTATAGCGGGGACAGCCACGTTCTATGGCTACACCTTC.

This clonotype came up many times. The J gene is TRBJ1-5, the V gene TRBV19, with 9 nucleotides matching TRBD1. CDR3 size: 14 residues. Germline V gene sequence: CDR1 LNHDA, CDR2 SQIVND (reference sequence). V dropped 8 bases and J dropped 4; count of bases not matched to a gene: 6. The CDR3 nucleotides read TGTGCCAGTGAAATCGGGACAGGGAATCAGCCCCAGCATTTT. Its protein product is CASEIGTGNQPQHF.

This chain uses TRBV19 with TRBJ2-1; 9 positions agree with TRBD1. From germline, CDR1 is LNHDA and CDR2 SQIVND (reference sequence). The CDR3 totals 16 residues. Trimming at V came to 6 bases and at J to 10 bases, leaving 16 bases not matched to a gene. Here the CDR3 reads CASSLLRTGVNREQFF. The CDR3 DNA reads as TGTGCCAGTAGCTTACTTCGGACAGGGGTAAACCGCGAGCAGTTCTTC.

This clonotype was counted ten times or more. This chain joins TRBV5-1 and TRBJ1-5; D not resolved. This CDR3 contains 18 residues. Trimming took off 2 bases at V and 6 bases at J, with 24 bases between the two ends. Per germline, CDR1 SGHRS and CDR2 YFSETQ. CDR3 DNA: TGCGCCAGCAGCTTCGGGCTGGCAACAGAAAACGTAAGTCAGCCCCAGCATTTT. It translates to CASSFGLATENVSQPQHF.

This clonotype has ten or more counts. The genes are TRBV19 and TRBJ1-2; 7 bases line up with TRBD1. The CDR3 sequence is 14 residues long. Germline values: CDR1 LNHDA, CDR2 SQIVND (reference sequence). V dropped 3 bases and J dropped 5; count of bases not matched to a gene: 6. CDR3 loop: CASSMRGGSYGYTF. DNA of the CDR3: TGTGCCAGTAGTATGCGAGGGGGCAGTTATGGCTACACCTTC. The whole variable domain, filled in from reference TRBV19 and TRBJ1-2, reads DGGITQSPKYLFRKEGQNVTLSCEQNLNHDAMYWYRQDPGQGLRLIYYSQIVNDFQKGDIAEGYSVSREKKESFPLTVTSAQKNPTAFYLCASSMRGGSYGYTFGSGTRLTVV.

This chain uses TRBV2 with TRBJ1-5; TRBD1 agrees at 11 bases. The CDR3 length is 16 residues. Per germline, CDR1 SNHLY and CDR2 FYNNEI. The V and J ends lost 6 bases and 9 bases, in that order; junction bases with no gene match: 13. The CDR3 is CASSKGQGVPLSPQHF. The CDR3 DNA follows: TGTGCCAGCAGCAAGGGACAGGGGGTGCCCCTTTCGCCCCAGCATTTT.

V gene TRBV10-3 combines with J gene TRBJ2-5, with 10 bases fitting TRBD1. CDR3 length: 15 amino acids. The germline gives CDR1 ENHRY, CDR2 SYGVKD. V gave up 3 bases and J gave up 3 bases; unmatched junction bases: 4. CDR3 nucleotide sequence: TGTGCCATCAGTGAAACCGGGACAGGGGAAGAGACCCAGTACTTC. Translated, it gives CAISETGTGEETQYF.

This clonotype was seen once. The V gene is TRBV2, the J gene TRBJ2-6, with D unresolved. Germline values: CDR1 SNHLY, CDR2 FYNNEI. This CDR3 has 13 amino acids. Trimming shortened V by 6 bases and J by 4 bases, and 7 bases separated the two germline ends. DNA of the CDR3: TGTGCCAGCAGACGGTCAGGGGCCAACGTCCTGACTTTC. It codes for CASRRSGANVLTF. Based on the CDR3 plus reference TRBV2 and TRBJ2-6, the full variable domain is EPEVTQTPSHQVTQMGQEVILRCVPISNHLYFYWYRQILGQKVEFLVSFYNNEISEKSEIFDDQFSVERPDGSNFTLKIRSTKLEDSAMYFCASRRSGANVLTFGAGSRLTVL.

The chain joins TRBV5-6 to TRBJ1-4, with 9 positions matching TRBD1. The CDR3 is made up of 15 amino acids. Germline CDR1 SGHDT, CDR2 YYEEEE. J was trimmed by 7 bases and V by 4 bases; bases with no gene match: 8. CDR3 in DNA: TGTGCCAGCAGCCCGAGGAGACAGGGGGTTGAAAAACTGTTTTTT. Protein product: CASSPRRQGVEKLFF.

Details on this clonotype: The CDR3 end shows no conserved phenylalanine or tryptophan, and so a read error is likely. The rearrangement uses TRBV10-3 and TRBJ2-1, with D perhaps being TRBD1 or TRBD2 (5 bases each). V was pared by 8 bases and J by 0 bases, with 14 bases between. CDR3 length: 15 amino acids. CDR1 and CDR2 from the germline V gene are ENHRY and SYGVKD. CDR3 bases: TGTGCCATCGTAGCGCAGGGAAGCTCCTACAATGAGCAGTTCCTC. Its translation is CAIVAQGSSYNEQFL.

This clonotype was seen many times. The chain couples TRBV5-4 to TRBJ2-1; 7 nucleotides align to TRBD2. CDR3 length: 16 residues. J lost 2 bases, V lost 0 bases, and 5 bases had no gene match. In germline, CDR1 is SGHNT, CDR2 YYREEE (reference sequence). Written as DNA, the CDR3 is TGTGCCAGCAGCTTGGCATCTAGCGGCCCCTACAATGAGCAGTTCTTC. Its protein product is CASSLASSGPYNEQFF.

This clonotype was observed many times. The chain uses TRBV7-2 and TRBJ1-2, with TRBD1 identical over 7 bases. The CDR3 extends over 14 amino acids. Trimming at V came to 0 bases and at J to 6 bases, leaving 4 bases not matched to a gene. Looked up from germline, CDR1 is SGHTA and CDR2 is FQGNSA. The CDR3 bases are TGTGCCAGCAGCTTAGCTATAGGGGGCGATGGCTACACCTTC. Its translation: CASSLAIGGDGYTF.

This clonotype was seen many times. The J gene is TRBJ1-4, the V gene TRBV7-9, with TRBD1 as a possible D gene (5 bases). Germline V gene sequence: CDR1 SEHNR, CDR2 FQNEAQ (reference sequence). The CDR3 is 14 amino acids. The V end lost 5 bases, the J end lost 2 bases, and 9 bases lay between the germline ends. The CDR3 region has the DNA TGTGCCAGCAGCCCCCGGGACACTAATGAAAAACTGTTTTTT. This sequence encodes CASSPRDTNEKLFF. Based on the CDR3 plus reference TRBV7-9 and TRBJ1-4, the full variable domain is DTGVSQNPRHKITKRGQNVTFRCDPISEHNRLYWYRQTLGQGPEFLTYFQNEAQLEKSRLLSDRFSAERPKGSFSTLEIQRTEQGDSAMYLCASSPRDTNEKLFFGSGTQLSVL.

This clonotype was counted between two and nine times. V gene TRBV11-3 combines with J gene TRBJ1-6; D not resolved. The CDR3 runs 13 residues. V was trimmed by 4 bases and J by 10 bases, leaving 11 bases between them. The V gene's germline CDR1 is SGHNT and CDR2 YENEEA. The CDR3 reads CASSSQAGSPLHF. DNA of the CDR3: TGTGCCAGCAGCTCTCAGGCCGGGTCACCCCTCCACTTT. Full variable domain (missing parts from reference TRBV11-3 and TRBJ1-6): EAGVVQSPRYKIIEKKQPVAFWCNPISGHNTLYWYLQNLGQGPELLIRYENEEAVDDSQLPKDRFSAERLKGVDSTLKIQPAELGDSAVYLCASSSQAGSPLHFGNGTRLTVT.

This chain joins TRBV10-3 and TRBJ1-1; 7 bases are shared with TRBD1. Trimming took 0 bases from V and 10 from J; bases not matched to a gene: 11. The CDR3 is 15 amino acids. The V gene's germline CDR1 is ENHRY and CDR2 SYGVKD. The DNA of the CDR3 is TGTGCCATCAGTGAGTCGGGTCGACAGGGCAGGGGAGCTTTCTTT. This gives the protein CAISESGRQGRGAFF.

This sequence joins TRBV7-3 and TRBJ2-1; 7 bases line up with TRBD2. Germline trimming cut 5 bases from V and 5 bases from J; bases unmatched to any gene: 3. This CDR3 has 13 amino acids. CDR1 and CDR2 (germline): SGHTA, FQGTGA. CDR3 sequence (DNA): TGTGCCAGCAGCCCCGGGACTAACAATGAGCAGTTCTTC. It is translated as CASSPGTNNEQFF.